This T cell receptor beta chain was sequenced in a study of cytomegalovirus exposure and HLA in healthy donors (dated by TCRdb to between 2016 and 2019). In terms of the full investigation: In an earlier analysis of approximately 500 of the donors, 276 Gb of sequence data and about 110 million unique TCR beta sequences from about 179 million T cells were reported. An early release covering roughly 600 HLA-typed donors comprised 250 to 350 gigabases of sequencing data and roughly 86 million unique TCR sequences. Among the roughly 400 genotyped donors, more than 70% belonged to the genetic ancestry cluster associated with self-reported Caucasian donors. The study was designed to test whether signatures of past pathogen exposure could be identified by cataloging public T cell receptors. The T cell repertoires of under 700 subjects were profiled by immunosequencing and related to cytomegalovirus serostatus. Along with the approximately 650-subject first cohort, a separate validation cohort of approximately 110 different subjects was used. To predict cytomegalovirus infection status, the study combined high-throughput TCR immunosequencing, statistical association of individual TCRs with disease status, and machine learning. A later analysis re-analyzed previously published TCR beta repertoires from about 600 donors and added high-resolution HLA genotyping to study TCR occurrence patterns. Rather than using new phenotypic data, the later analysis identified candidate immune exposures from TCR beta sequences and from how often those sequences occurred across donors. An earlier analysis of around 640 of the donors used high-throughput TCR beta sequencing to judge whether each TCR beta V gene segment behaved as functional or pseudogenic. Donor age, sex, ethnicity and CMV serostatus were collected together with the repertoire data. In a later genetic analysis, genome-wide SNP genotypes for about 65% of the 666 donors were used, and that subset was treated as a discovery cohort. Every discovery cohort repertoire had been produced on one sequencing platform. HLA typing covered class I and class II loci at four-digit resolution. Typing coverage differed by locus: A, B, C, DRB1 and DQB1 were typed in roughly 629-630 donors, DQA1 in approximately 520, DPA1 in some 600, and DPB1 in around 490. Five DR-DQ haplotypes were treated as single units for association and clustering because of strong linkage in the cohort. Across roughly 420 genotyped donors of the cohort, an average of about 200,000 unique TCR beta nucleotide sequences per donor were sequenced, and 15% to 20% of those sequences were non-productive. The paper's findings and limits, for the study overall: A cluster of highly shared sequence variants was judged likely to represent a technical artifact of the sequencing pipeline. Compared with equally common non-associated chains, HLA-associated TCR beta chains in a later analysis were more clonally expanded and had lower generation probabilities. According to the authors, the approach could potentially be generalized to other disease states and immunological phenotypes. The study listed 150 to 200 TCR beta chains as associated with cytomegalovirus. Some 16 rarely observed V segments, including chromosome 9 orphons, were excluded from the earlier analysis of about 600 of the donors because counts were too low. Some IMGT-functional V segments, including TRBV6-2 and TRBV6-3, could not be told apart with the 87-base-pair reads, so those segments were excluded. In a later genetic analysis, fewer N-insertions in productive TCRs were reported among donors in an Asian-associated ancestry cluster than the approximately 670-donor mean. Cytomegalovirus status was reported to be diagnosed by the classifier with high specificity and sensitivity in both the original and validation cohorts. In a later analysis, the rate of TCR association differed among HLA loci, with DRB1 alleles having the most associated TCRs and HLA-C alleles having the fewest. Across donors, most TCR sequences were observed very rarely, whereas some public TCRs were present in many individuals. Sequencing depth was assumed to be roughly uniform across donors in the presence/absence analyses, though that assumption may not hold. In an earlier analysis of some 550 of the donors, most TCR beta V segments were observed in productive rearrangements about 90% or about 30% of the time, broadly matching IMGT annotations. V-gene and J-gene trimming of TCR beta chains was associated with a missense DCLRE1C variant in a later genetic analysis, and the association was replicated in an independent cohort. Correlated functional status among segregating V segments might reflect linkage disequilibrium, but an unknown experimental factor could not be ruled out. A further reported finding was that TCR beta sequences accurately predicted the HLA-A and HLA-B alleles for most subjects in the first cohort. A few of the identified cytomegalovirus-associated TCR beta chains were confirmed in vitro to be specific for cytomegalovirus antigens. Immune exposure information for the cohort was limited to CMV serostatus. Only TCR beta chains were sequenced in this cohort, and the absence of alpha or paired-chain data limited detectable features. Most CMV-associated TCR beta chains appeared to be HLA-restricted in a later analysis, and the HLA associations seemed to be driven largely by CMV exposure. When HLA alleles, especially DR and DQ, strongly co-occurred, attributing TCR associations to individual alleles was difficult. In a later analysis, several top co-occurrence clusters were reported to appear linked to parvovirus B19, influenza, CMV and Epstein-Barr virus. HLA typing was unavailable for some donors at each locus, so association tests used only the typed subset. At a false discovery rate of 0.05, a later analysis linked 16,951 TCR beta sequences to specific HLA alleles.

CDR1 and CDR2, looked up from the germline V gene, are MNHNS and SASEGT. From the cysteine through the phenylalanine, the CDR3 covers 14 amino acids. Just the 42-base CDR3 DNA is kept, in frame starting at base 1. V is shortened by 5 bases, J by 7 bases, and the region joining them spans 17 bases. The cohort was made up of several hundred healthy bone marrow donors. At the time of sampling, every cohort member was nominally healthy, though immune exposures that went unrecorded were likely present. The donor tested CMV seropositive, placing the donor among the 289 seropositive members of the cohort. A peripheral blood sample was provided by each donor, and peripheral blood mononuclear cells were used for TCR beta sequencing. The Qiagen DNeasy Blood Extraction Kit was used to extract genomic DNA from the blood cell samples. The library was generated by the immunoSEQ multiplex PCR assay. For the multiplex PCR, a mixture combining 60 forward primers for TCR Vbeta segments and 13 reverse primers for TCR Jbeta segments was used. A multiplex PCR assay on genomic DNA amplified the CDR3 region of rearranged TCR beta genes. The Illumina HiSeq System was used to sequence the amplified TCR beta libraries as 87-base-pair reads. The authors' pipeline ran thus. A later analysis tallied around 80 million unique TCR beta chains across the 700 or so repertoires, and approximately 12 million of those chains were shared by two or more donors. Raw reads were error-corrected and collapsed into unique sequences with a nearest-neighbor algorithm that merged closely related sequences to remove PCR and sequencing errors. CDR3 sequences were aligned to IMGT reference sequences to assign V, D and J gene segments. For a sequence to be retained, at least a six-nucleotide match to both a V gene segment and a J gene segment was required. A rearrangement was called productive if the CDR3 had no stop codons and remained in frame with V and J, and every other rearrangement was called non-productive. Following IMGT convention, CDR3 was defined as the stretch from the second conserved V-encoded cysteine up to the conserved J-encoded phenylalanine. The earlier analysis of 550 to 650 of the donors excluded any sequence lacking an unambiguous match to a single V gene segment. An earlier analysis of several hundred of the donors called V segments functional above 56.7% productive rearrangements and segregating when the between-donor standard deviation exceeded 5%. A statistical classification framework was built to diagnose cytomegalovirus status from the catalog of TCR beta chain sequences. In a later analysis, TCR nucleotide sequences were compared against IMGT/GENE-DB human TR gene sequences so that V and J genes could be assigned. A later analysis assigned CDR3 sequences and most-parsimonious VDJ recombination scenarios with the TCRdist pipeline. A later analysis defined each TCR beta chain by its CDR3 amino acid sequence plus V-gene family, and excluded reads lacking a unique V-gene family. To address suspected cross-contamination and a sequencing artifact, a later analysis removed roughly 640 highly shared, low-generation-probability nucleotide sequences. For each public chain, a later analysis derived a clonal expansion index from normalized ranks of inferred template counts within each repertoire. Generation probabilities in a later analysis came from a VDJ recombination model fitted to out-of-frame rearrangements, and those results were checked against IGoR. In a later analysis, hypergeometric tests were used to score TCR-TCR, TCR-HLA and TCR-CMV co-occurrence, with a repertoire-size bias correction applied to TCR pairs. To estimate false discovery rates, a later analysis permuted the HLA or CMV assignments 20 times. In a later analysis, co-occurring TCRs were grouped with DBSCAN, and TCRdist sequence similarity was added when clustering was performed within HLA-allele-positive subsets. Co-occurrence clustering excluded repertoires with fewer than 30,000 or more than 120,000 public chains, plus five with anomalous nucleotide sharing. This immuneACCESS table, as held by TCRdb, lists in-frame sequences with V and J called but not all clones. Of the missing ones, under half trace to an unresolved V gene in checked studies; the others have no known cause. The V and J calls and clone size were taken over from that table, and D and trimming were inferred from the DNA. Within this sample are about 130,000 clones, with 65% to 75% of them counted one time only. The ten largest account for 4% of the sample.

With regard to this clone: The antigen it recognizes is unknown. No base qualities exist here, and no much larger clone lies one base off it.

Input material: PBMCs. The receptor was derived from a man aged 40-49 years in good health and CMV-seropositive. The sequence is built from TRBV6-1 and TRBJ2-5; the D gene is possibly TRBD2, with 5 bases matching. This receptor carries the CDR3 CASSLRPEGGTQYF. The DNA sequence is given as TGTGCCAGCAGTCTACGTCCCGAGGGCGGGACCCAGTACTTC.